Each of the 18 T cell receptor beta chains below was sequenced from the same sample in a study of blood T cell repertoires in COVID-19. The assay was immunoSEQ multiplex PCR, and TCRdb's table has in-frame clones only and misses some. Of fewer than 350,000 clones in the sample, more than 75% were seen once. The sequenced sample was PBMCs or T cells enriched from blood (not recorded which). The receptors were sampled from a woman between 55 and 75 years old in a cohort exposed to, infected with or recovered from COVID-19 (not recorded which).

The chain carries TRBV19 and TRBJ2-3; TRBD2 aligns across 8 bases. CDR3 size: 15 residues. Germline CDR1 reads LNHDA; CDR2 reads SQIVND (reference sequence). V shed 6 bases and J 4 bases; nucleotides not matched to a gene: 9. Here the CDR3 DNA reads TGTGCCAGTAGCCGGACTAGCACGAGTCCAGATACGCAGTATTTT. This codes for CASSRTSTSPDTQYF.

This sequence joins TRBV28 and TRBJ2-1; D gene ambiguous. Germline values: CDR1 MDHEN, CDR2 SYDVKM. The CDR3 consists of 11 residues. Between the trimmed V and J ends, which lost 4 bases and 10 bases, there was a span of 8 bases. CDR3 region: CASSSHYEQFF. In DNA form, the CDR3 reads TGTGCCAGCAGTTCCCACTACGAGCAGTTCTTC.

V gene TRBV3-1 (or the pseudogene TRBV3-2) combines with J gene TRBJ2-7; 8 bases line up with TRBD2. This CDR3 has 15 residues. Germline CDR1 is LGHDT and CDR2 is YNNKEL (reference sequence). J gave up 0 bases and V 3 bases, and 4 bases lay outside the gene matches. The CDR3 protein is CASSQQSGSSYEQYF. The CDR3 DNA reads TGTGCCAGCAGCCAGCAAAGCGGGAGCTCCTACGAGCAGTACTTC.

This chain joins TRBV7-2 and TRBJ2-5; TRBD1 might be the D (5 bases). Trimming took 2 bases from V and 0 from J, leaving 7 bases between them. Germline CDR1 and CDR2: SGHTA and FQGNSA. The CDR3 is made up of 14 amino acids. CDR3 region: CASSLTRDQETQYF. In DNA form, the CDR3 reads TGTGCCAGCAGCTTAACCAGGGACCAAGAGACCCAGTACTTC.

This rearrangement joins TRBV7-9 to TRBJ1-3, with 8 bases matching TRBD1. This CDR3 spans 15 amino acids. With V trimmed by 5 bases and J by 2 bases, 5 bases remained unmatched. CDR1 and CDR2 (germline): SEHNR, FQNEAQ (reference sequence). The CDR3 region is CASSVRDRTGNTIYF. The CDR3 DNA reads TGTGCCAGCAGCGTCCGGGACAGGACTGGAAACACCATATATTTT.

This chain joins TRBV18 and TRBJ2-2; D unclear. Trimming removed 3 bases at V and 7 bases at J, with 21 bases between. Germline V lookup: CDR1 KGHSH, CDR2 LQKENI. The CDR3 runs to 17 residues. The CDR3 loop reads CASSPFFTPSAVGELFF. Here the CDR3 DNA reads TGTGCCAGCTCACCTTTTTTCACCCCCTCCGCAGTCGGGGAGCTGTTTTTT.

This rearrangement joins TRBV5-1 to TRBJ1-3; 7 bases line up with TRBD1. V lost 4 bases, J lost 3 bases, and 4 bases stayed unmatched. In germline, CDR1 is SGHRS, CDR2 YFSETQ. There are 14 residues in the CDR3. This CDR3 reads CASSEGARGNTIYF. In DNA, the CDR3 is TGCGCCAGCAGCGAGGGGGCGCGTGGAAACACCATATATTTT.

The chain recombines TRBV9 with TRBJ2-3; 7 bases are a match to TRBD2. This CDR3 has 16 amino acids. In germline, CDR1 is SGDLS, CDR2 YYNGEE. The V segment lost 3 bases and the J segment 3 bases; nucleotides outside the gene matches: 10. The CDR3 loop is CASSDPGTSETDTQYF. Written as DNA, the CDR3 is TGTGCCAGCAGCGACCCGGGAACTAGCGAAACAGATACGCAGTATTTT.

This chain uses TRBV7-3 with TRBJ2-7, with a possible D match to TRBD2 (5 bases). CDR1 SGHTA and CDR2 FQGTGA come from the germline V gene. Trimming stripped 4 bases from V and 0 bases from J, with 10 bases between. CDR3 length: 14 amino acids. The chain's CDR3 is CASSSSGSSYEQYF. The CDR3 DNA reads TGTGCCAGCAGCTCCAGCGGTTCCTCCTACGAGCAGTACTTC. Looking up the rest from reference TRBV7-3 and TRBJ2-7 gives the full variable domain: GAGVSQTPSNKVTEKGKYVELRCDPISGHTALYWYRQSLGQGPEFLIYFQGTGAADDSGLPNDRFFAVRPEGSVSTLKIQRTERGDSAVYLCASSSSGSSYEQYFGPGTRLTVT.

The chain is built from TRBV28 and TRBJ2-2; 10 nucleotides align to TRBD1. The CDR3 is made up of 16 amino acids. V was pared by 6 bases and J by 4 bases, with 8 bases of the junction left unmatched. Per the germline V gene, CDR1 is MDHEN and CDR2 is SYDVKM. The CDR3 loop is CASSPPGQGRTGELFF. DNA of the CDR3: TGTGCCAGCAGCCCTCCGGGACAGGGGCGCACCGGGGAGCTGTTTTTT.

The J gene is TRBJ1-4, the V gene TRBV5-1, with D unresolved. V was shortened by 0 bases and J by 6 bases, with 12 bases between the two germline ends. The CDR3 totals 15 residues. Germline loops: CDR1 SGHRS, CDR2 YFSETQ. CDR3 sequence (DNA): TGCGCCAGCAGCTTGGCCTCCGACATCGATGAAAAACTGTTTTTT. Its translation is CASSLASDIDEKLFF. The full variable domain, in which reference TRBV5-1 and TRBJ1-4 provide the parts outside the CDR3, is KAGVTQTPRYLIKTRGQQVTLSCSPISGHRSVSWYQQTPGQGLQFLFEYFSETQRNKGNFPGRFSGRQFSNSRSEMNVSTLELGDSALYLCASSLASDIDEKLFFGSGTQLSVL.

The gene calls are TRBV7-3 and TRBJ2-3; 7 bases align to TRBD2. This CDR3 has 15 residues. Germline V gene data show CDR1 as SGHTA and CDR2 as FQGTGA. J gave up 3 bases and V 5 bases, and 8 bases lay outside the gene matches. CDR3 nucleotides: TGTGCCAGCAGCACCACTGGCGGGAGTACAGATACGCAGTATTTT. As protein: CASSTTGGSTDTQYF.

The V and J genes are TRBV5-4 and TRBJ2-2, with TRBD1 matching over 9 bases. This CDR3 region has 17 residues. Losses at the gene ends were 3 bases for V and 0 bases for J; bases not matched to a gene: 6. In germline, CDR1 is SGHNT, CDR2 YYREEE (reference sequence). The CDR3 reads CASSSGQGRSNTGELFF. In DNA, the CDR3 is TGTGCCAGCAGCTCGGGACAGGGTCGATCGAACACCGGGGAGCTGTTTTTT.

V usage is TRBV18 and J usage is TRBJ1-1, with D possibly being TRBD1 (6 bases). V dropped 3 bases and J dropped 6 bases, with 17 bases sitting between them. This CDR3 contains 15 residues. CDR1 KGHSH and CDR2 LQKENI come from the germline V gene. The CDR3 loop is CASSPLRGEQAEAFF. CDR3 sequence (DNA): TGTGCCAGCTCACCCCTCAGGGGCGAACAGGCTGAAGCTTTCTTT.

The chain combines TRBV3-1 (or the pseudogene TRBV3-2) with TRBJ1-1; 8 bases line up with TRBD1. Germline values: CDR1 LGHDT, CDR2 YNNKEL (reference sequence). The CDR3 totals 16 residues. V lost 10 bases and J lost 1; bases outside the gene matches: 14. CDR3 loop: CATAQGQARTNTEAFF. CDR3 sequence (DNA): TGTGCCACCGCCCAGGGACAGGCGCGTACGAACACTGAAGCTTTCTTT.

This chain joins TRBV2 and TRBJ2-7; D remains ambiguous. V shed 5 bases and J shed 6 bases, with 11 bases lying between them. This CDR3 contains 12 residues. Germline lookup yields CDR1 SNHLY and CDR2 FYNNEI. The CDR3 bases are TGTGCCAGCAGTTCCCGCGGCGGCGAGCAGTACTTC. Protein sequence: CASSSRGGEQYF.

V usage is TRBV6-5 and J usage is TRBJ2-7; TRBD1 matches 9 bases. Germline CDR1 and CDR2: MNHEY and SVGAGI. The CDR3 loop spans 15 amino acids. J lost 1 base, V lost 7 bases, and 8 bases had no gene match. CDR3: CASTEGGQGSYEQYF. CDR3 nucleotide sequence: TGTGCCAGCACCGAGGGGGGACAGGGATCCTACGAGCAGTACTTC.

A few counts support this clone. The J gene is TRBJ2-7, the V gene TRBV6-5; TRBD1 agrees at 8 bases. This CDR3 has 15 amino acids. Germline assignment: CDR1 MNHEY and CDR2 SVGAGI. The trim removed 5 bases at V and 3 bases at J, leaving 9 bases unmatched. The DNA of the CDR3 is TGTGCCAGCAGTCCGCCCGGACAGGGCTTCTACGAGCAGTACTTC. Residues: CASSPPGQGFYEQYF.